This T cell receptor (beta chain) was found in a study of cytomegalovirus exposure and HLA in healthy donors. A word on this clone: At one boundary the junction diverges from the germline segment, which might be a read error.

This CDR3 comprises 18 residues. Per germline, CDR1 MNHEY and CDR2 SMNVEV (reference sequence). This cohort consisted of healthy bone marrow donors. Primers included in the PCR were 60 Vbeta and 13 Jbeta primers. Per the study methods: A later analysis counted around 74 million unique TCR beta chains, some 11 million shared. TCRdb's copy holds only in-frame clones and misses some; the assay was immunoSEQ multiplex PCR. The V and J calls and clone size were taken over from that table, and D and trimming were inferred from the DNA. The table records 200,000 or so clones, roughly four fifths of them present only once.

The sequence derives from a woman aged 45-60 years in good health and CMV-seropositive. The gene calls are TRBV27 and TRBJ2-6; a weak D match, TRBD1 (5 bases). Input material: PBMCs. This CDR3 is CASSPTPDGPSGANGLTF. The CDR3 DNA sequence: TGTGCCAGCAGTCCTACCCCGGACGGACCCTCTGGGGCCAACGGCCTGACTTTC.